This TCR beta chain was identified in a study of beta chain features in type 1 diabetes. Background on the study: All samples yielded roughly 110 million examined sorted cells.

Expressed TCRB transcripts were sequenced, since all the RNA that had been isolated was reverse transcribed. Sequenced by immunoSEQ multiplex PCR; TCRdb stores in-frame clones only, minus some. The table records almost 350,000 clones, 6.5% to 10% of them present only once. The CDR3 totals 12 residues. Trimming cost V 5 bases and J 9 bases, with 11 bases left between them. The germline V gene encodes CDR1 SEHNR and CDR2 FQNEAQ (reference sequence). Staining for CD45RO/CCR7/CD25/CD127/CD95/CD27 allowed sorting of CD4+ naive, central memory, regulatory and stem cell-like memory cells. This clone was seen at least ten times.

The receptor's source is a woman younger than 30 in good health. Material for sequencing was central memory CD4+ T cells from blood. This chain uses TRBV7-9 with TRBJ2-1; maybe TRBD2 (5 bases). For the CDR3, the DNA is TGTGCCAGCAGCGGGAGCGGCACTGAGCAGTTCTTC. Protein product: CASSGSGTEQFF.